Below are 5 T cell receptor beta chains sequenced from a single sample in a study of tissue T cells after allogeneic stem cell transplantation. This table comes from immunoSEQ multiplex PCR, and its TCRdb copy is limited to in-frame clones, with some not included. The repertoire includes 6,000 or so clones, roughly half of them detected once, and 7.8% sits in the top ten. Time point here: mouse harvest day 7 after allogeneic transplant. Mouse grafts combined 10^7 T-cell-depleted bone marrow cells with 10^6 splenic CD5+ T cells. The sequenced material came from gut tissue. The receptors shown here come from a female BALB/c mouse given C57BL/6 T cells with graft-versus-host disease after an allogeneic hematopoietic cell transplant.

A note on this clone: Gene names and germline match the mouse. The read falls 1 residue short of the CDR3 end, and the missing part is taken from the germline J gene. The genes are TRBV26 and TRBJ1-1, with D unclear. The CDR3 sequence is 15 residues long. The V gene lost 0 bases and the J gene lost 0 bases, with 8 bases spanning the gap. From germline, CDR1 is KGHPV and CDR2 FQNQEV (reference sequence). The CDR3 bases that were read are TGTGCCAGCAGTCTGTCGAACAGTGCAAACACAGAAGTCTTC. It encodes CASSLSNSANTEVF. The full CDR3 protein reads CASSLSNSANTEVFF.

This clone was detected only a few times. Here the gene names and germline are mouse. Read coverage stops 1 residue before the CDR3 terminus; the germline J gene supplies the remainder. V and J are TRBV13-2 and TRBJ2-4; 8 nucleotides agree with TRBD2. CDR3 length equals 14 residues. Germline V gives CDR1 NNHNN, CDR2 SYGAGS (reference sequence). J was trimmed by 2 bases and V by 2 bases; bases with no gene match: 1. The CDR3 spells CASGDWGDQNTLYF. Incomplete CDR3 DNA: TGTGCCAGCGGTGACTGGGGGGATCAAAACACCTTGTAC.

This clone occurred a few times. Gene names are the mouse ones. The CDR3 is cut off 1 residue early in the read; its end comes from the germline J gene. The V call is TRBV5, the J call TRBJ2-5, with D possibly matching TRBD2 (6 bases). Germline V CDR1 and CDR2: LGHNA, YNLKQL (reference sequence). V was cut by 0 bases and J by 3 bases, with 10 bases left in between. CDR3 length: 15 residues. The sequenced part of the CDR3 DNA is TGTGCCAGCAGCCAAGATTCTGGGGCGCAAGACACCCAGTAC. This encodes CASSQDSGAQDTQY. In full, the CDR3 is CASSQDSGAQDTQYF.

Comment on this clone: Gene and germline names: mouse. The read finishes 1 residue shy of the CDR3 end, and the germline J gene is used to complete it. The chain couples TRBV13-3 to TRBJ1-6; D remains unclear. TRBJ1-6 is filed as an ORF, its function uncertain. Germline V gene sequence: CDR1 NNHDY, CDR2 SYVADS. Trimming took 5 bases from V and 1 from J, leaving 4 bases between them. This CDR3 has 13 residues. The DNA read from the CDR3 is TGTGCCAGCAGACAATCCTATAATTCGCCCCTCTAC. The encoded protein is CASRQSYNSPLY. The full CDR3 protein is CASRQSYNSPLYF.

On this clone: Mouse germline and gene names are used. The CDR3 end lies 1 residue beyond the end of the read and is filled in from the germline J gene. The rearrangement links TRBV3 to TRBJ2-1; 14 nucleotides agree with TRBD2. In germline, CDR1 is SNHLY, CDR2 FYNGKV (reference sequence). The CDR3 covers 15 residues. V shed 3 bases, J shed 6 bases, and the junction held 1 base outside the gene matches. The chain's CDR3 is CASSLGLGGPAEQFF. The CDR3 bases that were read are TGTGCCAGCAGCTTGGGACTGGGGGGGCCTGCTGAGCAGTTC.